This TCR beta chain is from a study of blood T cell repertoires in COVID-19. Study context: COVID-19 samples collected from the United States, Italy and Spain covered acute and convalescent phases. The analysed material was cDNA or gDNA that came from T cells, B-cell-depleted T cells, or PBMCs.

Original analysis: Using reference gene primer amplification, nucleated cell counts were estimated. The repertoire was sequenced with immunoSEQ multiplex PCR; TCRdb's copy has only in-frame clones and lacks some. That table gives V, J and clone size, and the DNA gave D and trimming. The sample lists almost 400,000 clones; roughly 86% were seen once. Enrolled during active infection, Seattle patients were then followed longitudinally. CDR1 is SGHTA, CDR2 FQGNSA, per germline. V lost 5 bases and J lost 2, with 14 bases in between. The CDR3 covers 15 residues. This TCR derives from a woman aged 60 to 75 with COVID-19, enrolled during active disease. Material for sequencing was peripheral blood. The rearrangement joins TRBV7-2 to TRBJ2-3, with a tentative D call TRBD2 (7 bases). CDR3 sequence (DNA): TGTGCCAGCAGCCCCGGGGGGCACCCCACAGATACGCAGTATTTT. This gives the protein CASSPGGHPTDTQYF.